Shown below are 27 T cell receptor beta chains from a single sample sequenced in a study of shared clonotypes between healthy human individuals. The table came from immunoSEQ multiplex PCR; TCRdb's copy has only in-frame clones and leaves some out. Here the sample spans 2 million or so clones, 85% to 95% being singletons. Sequencing was carried out using naive CD4+ T cells sorted from blood. Subset specified: CD45RA+ positively selected. Receptor source: a man between 18 and 29 years old in good health.

Only one count was recorded for this clone. The chain couples TRBV10-3 to TRBJ2-5; TRBD2 agrees at 7 bases. CDR1 and CDR2 from the germline V gene are ENHRY and SYGVKD. The CDR3 has 15 residues. The V segment lost 2 bases and the J segment 1 base; nucleotides outside the gene matches: 4. The DNA of the CDR3 is TGTGCCATCAGTGAGACCGGGACTATCCAAGAGACCCAGTACTTC. Amino acid sequence: CAISETGTIQETQYF.

V is TRBV28 and J is TRBJ2-1, with 9 bases that match TRBD1. The CDR3 consists of 14 residues. After removal of 2 bases from V and 10 bases from J, the junction contained 6 bases not matched to a gene. The germline V gene encodes CDR1 MDHEN and CDR2 SYDVKM. The CDR3 spells CASSLTGGVGEQFF. The CDR3 nucleotides read TGTGCCAGCAGTTTAACAGGGGGCGTGGGGGAGCAGTTCTTC.

The V gene is TRBV30, the J gene TRBJ1-4; D not certain. With 2 bases removed from V and 8 bases from J, the gap between germline ends came to 15 bases. In germline, CDR1 is GTSNPN, CDR2 SVGIG (reference sequence). CDR3 size: 14 residues. CDR3 coding DNA: TGTGCCTGGAGTTCACCTCGGGGTCGGGAAAAACTGTTTTTT. Amino acids: CAWSSPRGREKLFF.

Of note for this clone: The same CDR3 can be traced to other DNA sequences in this sample. This chain joins TRBV20-1 and TRBJ2-7; D is uncertain. V lost 5 bases, J lost 4 bases, and 9 bases lay in between. The CDR3 is 11 residues long. Germline V gives CDR1 DFQATT, CDR2 SNEGSKA (reference sequence). CDR3 in DNA: TGCAGTGCTGGAGTAAGTTACGAGCAGTACTTC. It is translated as CSAGVSYEQYF.

This chain links TRBV19 with TRBJ2-1; 9 bases line up with TRBD1. Unmatched junction bases numbered 11, after V lost 4 bases and J lost 7 bases. Germline V CDR1 and CDR2: LNHDA, SQIVND (reference sequence). The CDR3 runs to 16 residues. For the CDR3, the DNA is TGTGCCAGTAGTAATCCCGGGACAGGGACGGGTAATGAGCAGTTCTTC. The encoded protein is CASSNPGTGTGNEQFF.

This rearrangement joins TRBV5-6 to TRBJ1-2, with D unresolved. Germline loops: CDR1 SGHDT, CDR2 YYEEEE. Trimming pared 0 bases from V and 0 bases from J, leaving 9 bases between. This CDR3 region has 15 residues. The CDR3 sequence is CASSLAATTNYGYTF. The DNA for the CDR3 is TGTGCCAGCAGCTTGGCGGCGACCACTAACTATGGCTACACCTTC.

The chain carries TRBV5-1 and TRBJ1-1; 7 nucleotides line up with TRBD1. Germline V gene lookup returns CDR1 SGHRS and CDR2 YFSETQ. V lost 0 bases, J lost 3 bases, and 5 bases stayed unmatched. CDR3 size: 15 residues. Written as DNA, the CDR3 is TGCGCCAGCAGCTTGGCCGACAGGGATGACACTGAAGCTTTCTTT. Translation: CASSLADRDDTEAFF.

The V gene is TRBV4-3, the J gene TRBJ2-7; TRBD1 might be the D (6 bases). Trimming took 7 bases from V and 0 from J, leaving 28 bases between them. The CDR3 contains 19 residues. Germline CDR1 LGHNA, CDR2 YSLEER. DNA of the CDR3: TGCGCCAGCACGGGAAGCCTGGACAGTGGCCATTACCTCTCCTACGAGCAGTACTTC. Translation gives CASTGSLDSGHYLSYEQYF.

This chain joins TRBV10-3 and TRBJ2-1; 9 bases match TRBD1. V trimming: 4 bases; J trimming: 6 bases; junction bases outside the gene matches: 1. The CDR3 is 13 residues long. The germline V gene has CDR1 ENHRY and CDR2 SYGVKD. The chain's CDR3 is CAISATGGNEQFF. CDR3 nucleotide sequence: TGTGCCATCAGTGCGACAGGGGGCAATGAGCAGTTCTTC.

As concerns this clone: This specimen includes other DNA sequences encoding the same CDR3. The chain joins TRBV2 to TRBJ1-5; D perhaps matches TRBD1 (5 bases). Trimming removed 2 bases from V and 6 bases from J, with 11 bases in between. CDR3 length: 14 amino acids. CDR1 and CDR2 from the germline V gene are SNHLY and FYNNEI. CDR3 bases: TGTGCCAGCAGTGAACAAGGGGCGGGTCAGCCCCAGCATTTT. Translation gives CASSEQGAGQPQHF.

V and J are TRBV10-3 and TRBJ2-1; D uncertain. The V gene lost 8 bases and the J gene lost 7 bases, with 12 bases spanning the gap. The germline gives CDR1 ENHRY, CDR2 SYGVKD. The CDR3 totals 12 residues. The CDR3: CAISNWGNEQFF. The CDR3 DNA is TGTGCCATCTCTAATTGGGGTAATGAGCAGTTCTTC.

V and J are TRBV19 and TRBJ1-5, with 10 bases identical to TRBD1. This CDR3 is 15 amino acids long. Germline V CDR1 and CDR2: LNHDA, SQIVND (reference sequence). J gave up 6 bases and V 4 bases, and 6 bases lay outside the gene matches. The CDR3 here is CASSTTGGGGQPQHF. The CDR3 bases are TGTGCCAGTAGTACGACAGGGGGCGGGGGTCAGCCCCAGCATTTT.

With respect to this clone: The same CDR3 arises from other DNA sequences in this sample as well. The chain has TRBV5-4 and TRBJ2-3; D is uncertain. The CDR3 is made up of 12 amino acids. The germline V and J ends were trimmed by 0 bases and 4 bases, with 3 bases remaining between them. Germline V gene data show CDR1 as SGHNT and CDR2 as YYREEE (reference sequence). For the CDR3, the DNA is TGTGCCAGCAGCTTGGAGGCAGATACGCAGTATTTT. Residues: CASSLEADTQYF.

The rearrangement joins TRBV19 to TRBJ2-7; 7 bases are a match to TRBD2. This CDR3 spans 16 amino acids. Trimming removed 6 bases from V and 2 bases from J; junction bases left unmatched: 13. Per the germline V gene, CDR1 is LNHDA and CDR2 is SQIVND (reference sequence). The CDR3 reads CASSQHGGDPTYEQYF. DNA of the CDR3: TGTGCCAGTAGCCAACATGGGGGGGACCCTACCTACGAGCAGTACTTC.

The chain carries TRBV5-4 and TRBJ2-3; 9 bases fit TRBD1. Germline-derived CDR1 and CDR2 are SGHNT and YYREEE (reference sequence). After removal of 5 bases from V and 6 bases from J, the junction contained 7 bases not matched to a gene. The CDR3 contains 14 residues. Here the CDR3 reads CASRITGGADTQYF. For the CDR3, the DNA is TGTGCCAGCAGAATCACAGGGGGCGCCGATACGCAGTATTTT.

Of note for this clone: This sample also contains other DNA sequences that code for the same CDR3. The chain joins TRBV20-1 to TRBJ2-7; the D gene is possibly TRBD2 (6 bases). Trimming removed 6 bases from V and 1 base from J, with 7 bases in between. Germline V lookup: CDR1 DFQATT, CDR2 SNEGSKA (reference sequence). The CDR3 contains 11 residues. The CDR3 region has the DNA TGCAGTGCGGGAGGTTCCTACGAGCAGTACTTC. As protein: CSAGGSYEQYF.

The chain recombines TRBV7-2 with TRBJ1-6, with D possibly matching TRBD1 (5 bases). The CDR3 is 14 residues long. Germline lookup yields CDR1 SGHTA and CDR2 FQGNSA. The germline V and J ends were trimmed by 4 bases and 15 bases, with 19 bases remaining between them. CDR3 loop: CASSSGGGWYHLHF. The CDR3 DNA sequence: TGTGCCAGCAGCTCAGGTGGGGGTTGGTATCACCTCCACTTT.

Details on this clone: The sample contains more than one DNA sequence encoding this CDR3. The chain couples TRBV10-3 to TRBJ2-3, with D unclear. Per germline, CDR1 ENHRY and CDR2 SYGVKD. Trimming left V 10 bases short and J 1 base short, with 9 bases between. The CDR3 length is 12 residues. The CDR3 DNA follows: TGTGCCACTACTGGTGGCACAGATACGCAGTATTTT. This encodes CATTGGTDTQYF.

The chain has TRBV11-2 and TRBJ2-7; D is tentatively TRBD1 or TRBD2 (5 bases each). Looked up from germline, CDR1 is SGHAT and CDR2 is FQNNGV. The CDR3 spans 15 residues. Trimming cost V 4 bases and J 0 bases, with 13 bases left between them. The CDR3 coding sequence is TGTGCCAGCAGCTCGGGAAGGGGCGGCTCCTACGAGCAGTACTTC. Its protein product is CASSSGRGGSYEQYF.

In this sample, this clone turned up once. V gene TRBV7-9 combines with J gene TRBJ1-2, with 12 positions matching TRBD1. Germline V lookup: CDR1 SEHNR, CDR2 FQNEAQ (reference sequence). CDR3 length: 15 amino acids. J was trimmed by 7 bases and V by 4 bases; bases with no gene match: 7. CDR3 nucleotides: TGTGCCAGCAGCTCACGGGACAGGGGGCCATCTGGCTACACCTTC. Its protein product is CASSSRDRGPSGYTF.

The chain uses TRBV21-1 and TRBJ1-5; TRBD1 reflects the table's D call only, with no check against the DNA. TRBV21-1 is flagged as a pseudogene. This CDR3 spans 20 amino acids. CDR3 sequence: CASSTQTSTGTGKRGQPQHF. The CDR3 coding sequence is TGTGCCAGCAGCACCCAGACGAGTACAGGGACAGGGAAGAGGGGTCAGCCCCAGCATTTT.

J is TRBJ1-4 and V is TRBV25-1; maybe TRBD1 (6 bases). CDR1 is MGHDK, CDR2 SYGVNS, per germline. The CDR3 totals 14 residues. V was pared by 5 bases and J by 5 bases, with 12 bases between. The CDR3 bases are TGTGCCAGCAGTCTTGGGACACTGAATGAAAAACTGTTTTTT. Residues: CASSLGTLNEKLFF.

V usage is TRBV1 and J usage is TRBJ2-7; the DNA was not used to check the table's D call, TRBD2. TRBV1 is annotated as a pseudogene. The CDR3 is 18 amino acids. The CDR3 loop is CTSSQEVEREGSSYEQYF. CDR3 nucleotides: TGCACCAGCAGCCAAGAGGTTGAACGGGAGGGGAGCTCCTACGAGCAGTACTTC.

This clone came up once. The rearrangement links TRBV5-1 to TRBJ2-7; TRBD1 matches 9 bases. V lost 5 bases and J lost 4; bases outside the gene matches: 10. CDR3 length: 15 amino acids. CDR1 and CDR2 (germline): SGHRS, YFSETQ. The CDR3, as DNA: TGCGCCAGCAGTCTGGGACAGGGTTATCGGTACGAGCAGTACTTC. Translation: CASSLGQGYRYEQYF.

This sequence joins TRBV29-1 and TRBJ2-5; TRBD1 agrees at 10 bases. The ends lost 5 bases at V and 5 bases at J; junction bases unmatched: 8. CDR3 size: 14 residues. Germline loops: CDR1 SQVTM, CDR2 ANQGSEA. The CDR3 spells CSVRAGTGVETQYF. CDR3 nucleotides: TGCAGCGTTAGGGCCGGGACAGGGGTGGAGACCCAGTACTTC.

This chain uses TRBV9 with TRBJ1-2; D is possibly TRBD1 (6 bases). The V gene's germline CDR1 is SGDLS and CDR2 YYNGEE. The ends were cut back, 4 bases at V and 1 base at J, with 14 bases in the middle. The CDR3 is made up of 15 amino acids. Here the CDR3 reads CASSSGAGFNYGYTF. The CDR3 region has the DNA TGTGCCAGCAGCTCAGGGGCCGGGTTTAACTATGGCTACACCTTC.

V usage is TRBV27 and J usage is TRBJ2-5; D unresolved. The CDR3 contains 12 residues. The germline V gene encodes CDR1 MNHEY and CDR2 SMNVEV (reference sequence). V was clipped by 6 bases and J by 5 bases, with 10 bases between them. The CDR3 nucleotides are TGTGCCAGCAGGGCCCTAGGGGAGACCCAGTACTTC. It codes for CASRALGETQYF.